This T cell receptor (beta chain) was documented in a study of human T cells and chemical hapten exposure. Study background: The sensitizing agent was 2% DPC, placed on 2 cm by 2 cm of upper inner arm skin. Findings and limits, study-wide: After DPC sensitization, TCRs above 1 in 1000 frequency showed no change.

This clonotype was seen repeatedly, ten times or more. The antigen is not known. Specified time point: pre-sensitization, week 0. Treatment described: therapeutic diphenylcyclopropenone sensitization with weekly scalp DPC. The CDR3 is 11 residues long. V was pared by 0 bases and J by 8 bases, with 4 bases between. Germline V gives CDR1 LGHNA, CDR2 YNFKEQ. Individual cDNA molecules received unique molecular identifiers in the library. MiXCR, run by TCRdb on the RACE reads, gives a single entry per CDR3 protein. Seen here are about 300,000 distinct CDR3 sequences, 5% to 6.5% observed once, and the top ten hold around 8%.

The clonotype originates from a woman under 30 with alopecia areata. Some clones in this sample may be carry-over from other donors' samples. The specimen was whole blood, collected in connection with sensitization to the hapten diphenylcyclopropenone (DPC). This sequence joins TRBV4-2 and TRBJ1-2, with D hard to call. The CDR3 DNA reads as TGTGCCAGCAGCCAAGACCAGGGCTACACCTTC. It specifies CASSQDQGYTF.